This T cell receptor (beta chain) was sequenced for a study of radiation and T cells in renal cell carcinoma. The trim removed 3 bases at V and 0 bases at J, leaving 13 bases unmatched. In germline, CDR1 is SGHDN, CDR2 FVKESK. The CDR3 has 19 residues. Specified time point: baseline pretreatment blood. Treatment indicated: 15 Gy SBRT to primary tumor, nephrectomy 4 weeks later. Clones were sequenced by immunoSEQ multiplex PCR, and TCRdb holds only the in-frame ones, with some missing. The table records about 140,000 clones, 70% to 90% of them present only once. The input for sequencing was blood, taken from a patient whose treatment included radiotherapy and nephrectomy. The chain couples TRBV14 to TRBJ2-3; TRBD2 matches at 9 bases. The receptor was derived from a woman in her forties or fifties with renal cell carcinoma. As DNA, the CDR3 is TGTGCCAGCAGCCAGTACCTTACCCTAGCGGGGAAAAGCACAGATACGCAGTATTTT. Its protein is CASSQYLTLAGKSTDTQYF.